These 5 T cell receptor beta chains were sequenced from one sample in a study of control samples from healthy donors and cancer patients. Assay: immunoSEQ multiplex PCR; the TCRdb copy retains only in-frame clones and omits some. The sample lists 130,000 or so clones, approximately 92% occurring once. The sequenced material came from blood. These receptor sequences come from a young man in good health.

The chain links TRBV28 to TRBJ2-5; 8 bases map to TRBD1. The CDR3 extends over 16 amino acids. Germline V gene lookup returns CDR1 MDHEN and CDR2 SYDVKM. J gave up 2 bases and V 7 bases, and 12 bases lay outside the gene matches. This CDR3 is CASTQGIRGLQETQYF. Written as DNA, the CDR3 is TGTGCCAGCACCCAGGGGATCAGGGGGCTTCAAGAGACCCAGTACTTC.

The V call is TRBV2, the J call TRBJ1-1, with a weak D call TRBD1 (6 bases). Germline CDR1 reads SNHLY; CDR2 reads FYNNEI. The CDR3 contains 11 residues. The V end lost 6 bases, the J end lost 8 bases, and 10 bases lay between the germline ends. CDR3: CASRGAYEAFF. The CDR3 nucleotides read TGTGCCAGCAGGGGGGCCTACGAAGCTTTCTTT.

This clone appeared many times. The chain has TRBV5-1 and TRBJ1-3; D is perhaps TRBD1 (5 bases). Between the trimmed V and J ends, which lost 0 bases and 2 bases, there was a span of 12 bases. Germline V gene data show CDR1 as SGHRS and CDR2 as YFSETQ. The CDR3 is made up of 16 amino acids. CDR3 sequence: CASSLGAQGAGNTIYF. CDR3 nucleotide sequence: TGCGCCAGCAGCTTGGGGGCTCAGGGTGCTGGAAACACCATATATTTT.

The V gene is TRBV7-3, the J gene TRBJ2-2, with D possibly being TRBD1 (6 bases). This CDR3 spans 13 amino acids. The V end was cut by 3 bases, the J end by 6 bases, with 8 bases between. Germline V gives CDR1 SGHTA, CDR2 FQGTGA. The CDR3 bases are TGTGCCAGCAGCTTCCGGACAGCCGGGGAGCTGTTTTTT. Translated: CASSFRTAGELFF.

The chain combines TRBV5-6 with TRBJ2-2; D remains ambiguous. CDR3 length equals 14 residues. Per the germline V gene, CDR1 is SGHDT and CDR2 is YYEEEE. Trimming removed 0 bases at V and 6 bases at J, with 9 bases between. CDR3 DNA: TGTGCCAGCAGCTTGGCCACCTGCCCCGGGGAGCTGTTTTTT. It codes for CASSLATCPGELFF.